This T cell receptor beta chain is from a study of identical twins. Study outcomes and limitations: Out-of-frame alpha sequences that twins shared showed excess low generation probability. Monozygotic twins shared more out-of-frame TCR alpha than recombination models predicted.

Germline CDR1 reads DFQATT; CDR2 reads SNEGSKA (reference sequence). V shed 5 bases, J shed 4 bases, and the junction held 12 bases outside the gene matches. This CDR3 is 15 amino acids long. About this clonotype itself: Its antigen is undetermined.

A universal primer site was added by template switching, and unique molecular identifiers were carried by the cDNA. TCRdb processed the 5' RACE reads anew with MiXCR; each CDR3 protein has one entry. This table has about 240,000 distinct CDR3 sequences, over 9.5% appearing once. The clonotype comes from a man aged 50 to 59 in good health. The sample taken for sequencing was memory T cells sorted from blood. The chain links TRBV20-1 to TRBJ1-1; TRBD1 matches at 8 bases. This CDR3 reads CSAGPGQGLSTEAFF. The DNA of the CDR3 is TGCAGTGCTGGCCCCGGACAGGGACTGAGCACTGAAGCTTTCTTT.